This T cell receptor (beta chain) was captured by sequencing in a study of technical replicates of blood from a few donors. Assay: immunoSEQ multiplex PCR; the TCRdb copy retains only in-frame clones and omits some. The table records approximately 69,000 clones, roughly 96% of them present only once. Trimming at V came to 5 bases and at J to 5 bases, leaving 9 bases not matched to a gene. The germline V gene encodes CDR1 SGHTA and CDR2 FQGNSA. This CDR3 region has 15 residues. Sequencing was performed on T cells isolated from PBMCs. The rearrangement links TRBV7-2 to TRBJ1-1; 9 nucleotides match TRBD1. This receptor was taken from a human donor in good health. Written as DNA, the CDR3 is TGTGCCAGCAGCGGGAGGACAGGGGTGGGGACTGAAGCTTTCTTT. It encodes CASSGRTGVGTEAFF.